Each of the 12 T cell receptor beta chains below was sequenced from the same sample in a study of regulatory T cells in long-lasting Graves disease. Stated time point: persistent/refractory GD, antithyroid drugs over 5 years with positive TRAb. PBMC-derived RNA was used for the TCR library. Arm-PCR of CDR3 regions and iRepertoire HTBI primers were the basis on which TCR beta libraries were built. TCRdb independently ran MiXCR on the multiplex PCR reads; one entry per CDR3 protein. The data contain 300,000 to 500,000 distinct CDR3 sequences, under 25% of them singletons. The sample here was peripheral blood mononuclear cells (PBMCs), taken when the disease was refractory, from a patient treated with antithyroid drugs. Receptors were obtained from a female donor with Graves disease.

The chain couples TRBV12-3 or TRBV12-4 to TRBJ1-1; 8 nucleotides line up with TRBD1. J lost 7 bases, V lost 6 bases, and 7 bases had no gene match. This CDR3 has 13 amino acids. CDR3 nucleotides: TGTGCCAGCAGCCGGCCGGGGACAGGTGAAGCTTTCTTT. As protein: CASSRPGTGEAFF.

The chain uses TRBV4-1 and TRBJ1-2; 8 nucleotides match TRBD1. V dropped 1 base and J dropped 8; count of bases not matched to a gene: 3. Germline V CDR1 and CDR2: MGHRA, YSYEKL. The length of the CDR3 is 13 residues. The CDR3 protein is CASSQAGGDGYTF. Written as DNA, the CDR3 is TGCGCCAGCAGCCAAGCAGGGGGCGACGGCTACACCTTC.

This clonotype was seen a handful of times. This chain uses TRBV27 with TRBJ2-2; D is undetermined. CDR1 is MNHEY, CDR2 SMNVEV, per germline (reference sequence). The V gene lost 1 base and the J gene lost 0 bases, with 6 bases spanning the gap. CDR3 length equals 15 residues. Written as DNA, the CDR3 is TGTGCCAGCAGTTTATATGGATCGAACACCGGGGAGCTGTTTTTT. The encoded protein is CASSLYGSNTGELFF.

This clonotype was picked up a small number of times. The gene calls are TRBV3-1 and TRBJ2-7; TRBD1 matches at 9 bases. CDR1 and CDR2 from the germline V gene are LGHDT and YNNKEL (reference sequence). The CDR3 sequence is 16 residues long. The trim removed 2 bases at V and 8 bases at J, leaving 13 bases unmatched. The CDR3 coding sequence is TGTGCCAGCAGCCAACCCTCCGGGACAGGGATGGCGAAGCAGTACTTC. Translation: CASSQPSGTGMAKQYF.

In this sample, this clonotype turned up many times. The rearrangement links TRBV7-2 to TRBJ1-4, with a weak D call TRBD1 (5 bases). Trimming pared 1 base from V and 3 bases from J, leaving 9 bases between. The CDR3 extends over 15 amino acids. Germline V CDR1 and CDR2: SGHTA, FQGNSA. The CDR3 DNA is TGTGCCAGCAGCTTAGACGCGACAGCTAATGAAAAACTGTTTTTT. Translated: CASSLDATANEKLFF.

In the case of this clonotype: The CDR3 does not close with the conserved phenylalanine or tryptophan, likely indicating a read error. The rearrangement links TRBV7-8 to TRBJ2-7; tentatively, D is TRBD1 or TRBD2 (5 bases each). V was trimmed by 5 bases and J by 2 bases, leaving 13 bases between them. CDR1 is SGHVS and CDR2 is FQNEAQ in the germline V gene. The length of the CDR3 is 14 residues. CDR3 sequence (DNA): TGTGCCAGCAGCCTCGGGGCCCTACCCTACGAGCAGTACTCC. This sequence encodes CASSLGALPYEQYS.

Many counts were recorded for this clonotype. V and J are TRBV12-3 or TRBV12-4 and TRBJ2-5, with 8 bases that match TRBD2. The CDR3 has 16 amino acids. After removal of 5 bases from V and 4 bases from J, the junction contained 12 bases not matched to a gene. The CDR3 sequence: CASSHQQAGVGETQYF. CDR3 nucleotide sequence: TGTGCCAGCAGTCATCAACAAGCGGGAGTGGGAGAGACCCAGTACTTC.

This clonotype occurred many times. The chain combines TRBV28 with TRBJ1-5, with D unclear. Between the trimmed V and J ends, which lost 5 bases and 5 bases, there was a span of 7 bases. Germline V gene sequence: CDR1 MDHEN, CDR2 SYDVKM. This CDR3 region has 12 residues. CDR3 residues: CASSAEDQPQHF. In DNA form, the CDR3 reads TGTGCCAGCAGTGCAGAGGATCAGCCCCAGCATTTT.

In this sample, this clonotype turned up many times. V gene TRBV12-3 or TRBV12-4 combines with J gene TRBJ2-7, with a weak D call TRBD1 (6 bases). The CDR3 is 14 amino acids. Trimming took 6 bases from V and 6 from J, leaving 18 bases between them. CDR3 amino acids: CASSPRRDTREQYF. CDR3 in DNA: TGTGCCAGCAGCCCGCGCCGGGACACCCGCGAGCAGTACTTC.

A remark on this clonotype: No DNA is shown, since the ends of the CDR3 on it are uncertain; the CDR3 is the one TCRdb lists. The V call is TRBV4-2, the J call TRBJ2-5; the tabulated D call, TRBD2, remains unverified against the DNA. Germline V gives CDR1 LGHNA, CDR2 YNFKEQ. The CDR3 adds up to 14 amino acids, both ends counted. The CDR3 loop reads CASSQDWGAGTQCF.

This clonotype appeared many times. V and J are TRBV30 and TRBJ1-1, with D possibly being TRBD1 (6 bases). Germline CDR1 is GTSNPN and CDR2 is SVGIG (reference sequence). CDR3 length: 14 amino acids. The V and J ends lost 0 bases and 6 bases respectively, with 14 bases between them. The CDR3 is CAWSVQGRRAEAFF. DNA of the CDR3: TGTGCCTGGAGTGTACAGGGCCGGCGAGCTGAAGCTTTCTTT.

This clonotype has a count of ten or more. The rearrangement links TRBV27 to TRBJ1-1, with D possibly being TRBD1 (6 bases). Trimming shortened V by 1 base and J by 4 bases, and 10 bases separated the two germline ends. The CDR3 sequence is 14 residues long. Germline-derived CDR1 and CDR2 are MNHEY and SMNVEV (reference sequence). The CDR3, as DNA: TGTGCCAGCAGTTTATGGGGGCAAGGCACTGAAGCTTTCTTT. Its protein product is CASSLWGQGTEAFF.